Presented here are 23 T cell receptor beta chains from one specimen sequenced in a study of blood T cell repertoires in COVID-19. Some clones are missing from TCRdb's copy, which holds only in-frame ones; the method was immunoSEQ multiplex PCR. Of roughly 200,000 clones in the sample, around nine tenths were seen once. The material sequenced was peripheral blood. The source is a man aged 55 to 70 with acute or convalescent COVID-19.

The rearrangement uses TRBV6-2 or TRBV6-3 and TRBJ2-1; 13 positions agree with TRBD2. Germline V lookup: CDR1 MNHEY, CDR2 SVGEGT. CDR3 length: 15 residues. Unmatched junction bases numbered 4, after V lost 5 bases and J lost 6 bases. The CDR3 region is CASSQWTSGGNEQFF. CDR3 sequence (DNA): TGTGCCAGCAGTCAATGGACTAGCGGGGGCAATGAGCAGTTCTTC.

The rearrangement joins TRBV28 to TRBJ2-7; the match to TRBD1 covers 9 bases. The length of the CDR3 is 15 residues. In germline, CDR1 is MDHEN, CDR2 SYDVKM. The junction had 8 bases not matched to a gene; V was cut back by 3 bases and J by 5 bases. The chain's CDR3 is CASSFPRDRDDEQYF. Written as DNA, the CDR3 is TGTGCCAGCAGTTTCCCCCGGGACAGGGACGACGAGCAGTACTTC.

The chain carries TRBV4-2 and TRBJ1-2; perhaps TRBD1 as D (6 bases). V dropped 0 bases and J dropped 4 bases, with 12 bases sitting between them. Germline assignment: CDR1 LGHNA and CDR2 YNFKEQ. The CDR3 is made up of 15 amino acids. Here the CDR3 DNA reads TGTGCCAGCAGCCAAGATCTGGAGACAGGCTATGGCTACACCTTC. It codes for CASSQDLETGYGYTF.

The rearrangement links TRBV10-3 to TRBJ2-2; the match to TRBD1 covers 8 bases. The CDR3 is made up of 15 amino acids. Germline V CDR1 and CDR2: ENHRY, SYGVKD. V gave up 6 bases and J gave up 4 bases; unmatched junction bases: 7. CDR3 nucleotides: TGTGCCATCAGGGGGGTCGACAGGGGCACCGGGGAGCTGTTTTTT. Translation: CAIRGVDRGTGELFF.

The rearrangement joins TRBV6-2 or TRBV6-3 to TRBJ2-1; 9 bases align to TRBD2. CDR3 length equals 15 residues. V lost 6 bases, J lost 9 bases, and 12 bases stayed unmatched. Per germline, CDR1 MNHEY and CDR2 SVGEGT. CDR3 protein: CASSHTAGGQGEQFF. Here the CDR3 DNA reads TGTGCCAGCAGCCACACGGCGGGGGGGCAGGGTGAGCAGTTCTTC.

V is TRBV10-3 and J is TRBJ2-5, with TRBD2 matching 8 bases. V lost 4 bases, J lost 5 bases, and 3 bases stayed unmatched. The germline V gene encodes CDR1 ENHRY and CDR2 SYGVKD. The CDR3 spans 13 residues. The CDR3 is CAISAGGQETQYF. In DNA, the CDR3 is TGTGCCATCAGTGCGGGGGGGCAGGAGACCCAGTACTTC.

The chain carries TRBV28 and TRBJ1-2; no reliable D call. CDR3 length: 15 residues. Germline CDR1 and CDR2: MDHEN and SYDVKM. V was trimmed by 1 base and J by 4 bases, leaving 13 bases between them. Here the CDR3 DNA reads TGTGCCAGCAGTTTATACACGGGTGGCGGCTATGGCTACACCTTC. This sequence encodes CASSLYTGGGYGYTF.

V gene TRBV18 combines with J gene TRBJ1-2; D gene ambiguous. The germline V gene has CDR1 KGHSH and CDR2 LQKENI. Trimming shortened V by 2 bases and J by 2 bases, and 12 bases separated the two germline ends. The CDR3 is 15 amino acids. CDR3 bases: TGTGCCAGCTCACCAACGTCTGCAGTGAACTATGGCTACACCTTC. Translated: CASSPTSAVNYGYTF.

The rearrangement joins TRBV5-1 to TRBJ2-5; a possible D gene is TRBD2 (6 bases). CDR1 is SGHRS and CDR2 is YFSETQ in the germline V gene. The CDR3 loop spans 13 amino acids. V gave up 4 bases and J gave up 1 base, with 8 bases separating them. The CDR3 is CASSRGIQETQYF. The DNA of the CDR3 is TGCGCCAGCAGCCGGGGGATCCAAGAGACCCAGTACTTC. The entire variable domain, with the rest obtained from reference TRBV5-1 and TRBJ2-5, is as follows: KAGVTQTPRYLIKTRGQQVTLSCSPISGHRSVSWYQQTPGQGLQFLFEYFSETQRNKGNFPGRFSGRQFSNSRSEMNVSTLELGDSALYLCASSRGIQETQYFGPGTRLLVL.

This chain uses TRBV24-1 with TRBJ1-5; D is ambiguous. Trimming left V 4 bases short and J 9 bases short, with 9 bases between. The CDR3 extends over 12 amino acids. Germline V lookup: CDR1 KGHDR, CDR2 SFDVKD. The CDR3, as DNA: TGTGCCACCAGTGAGGGGAGCGGGCCCCAGCATTTT. Amino acids: CATSEGSGPQHF.

The rearrangement joins TRBV4-3 to TRBJ1-4, with TRBD1 identical over 7 bases. This CDR3 region has 16 residues. V shed 4 bases, J shed 8 bases, and the junction held 13 bases outside the gene matches. Germline values: CDR1 LGHNA, CDR2 YSLEER. The CDR3 loop is CASSPNRGTVKEKLFF. Here the CDR3 DNA reads TGCGCCAGCAGCCCAAACCGAGGGACAGTAAAGGAAAAACTGTTTTTT.

V usage is TRBV6-1 and J usage is TRBJ2-1, with a tentative D call TRBD2 (5 bases). From germline, CDR1 is MNHNS and CDR2 SASEGT. V gave up 3 bases and J gave up 0 bases, with 9 bases separating them. The CDR3 has 15 amino acids. CDR3 in DNA: TGTGCCAGCAGTGAGCGGGCACGCTCCTACAATGAGCAGTTCTTC. This sequence encodes CASSERARSYNEQFF.

J is TRBJ2-3 and V is TRBV18; 10 nucleotides agree with TRBD2. The germline V gene encodes CDR1 KGHSH and CDR2 LQKENI. J gave up 0 bases and V 0 bases, and 3 bases lay outside the gene matches. The CDR3 runs to 17 residues. The CDR3 DNA reads as TGTGCCAGCTCACCACCCGCTAGCGGGGGTAGCACAGATACGCAGTATTTT. Translated, it gives CASSPPASGGSTDTQYF.

The V gene is TRBV4-2, the J gene TRBJ2-7; TRBD2 matches 12 bases. V shed 1 base and J 2 bases; nucleotides not matched to a gene: 9. CDR3 length: 18 residues. Germline CDR1 and CDR2: LGHNA and YNFKEQ. CDR3 in amino acids: CASSQAVGLAGGPYEQYF. The CDR3, as DNA: TGTGCCAGCAGCCAAGCCGTCGGCCTAGCGGGGGGGCCCTACGAGCAGTACTTC.

The chain carries TRBV7-9 and TRBJ1-1; 7 bases align to TRBD1. This CDR3 is 12 amino acids long. Germline trimming cut 5 bases from V and 10 bases from J; bases unmatched to any gene: 7. Per the germline V gene, CDR1 is SEHNR and CDR2 is FQNEAQ (reference sequence). The DNA of the CDR3 is TGTGCCAGCAGCCCCCAAGGACAGGCAGCTTTCTTT. Translating it yields CASSPQGQAAFF.

V is TRBV9 and J is TRBJ2-5; 8 nucleotides match TRBD2. CDR3 length: 16 residues. The ends lost 0 bases at V and 2 bases at J; junction bases unmatched: 6. Germline CDR1 is SGDLS and CDR2 is YYNGEE. CDR3 protein: CASSVGAGGTQETQYF. The CDR3 DNA follows: TGTGCCAGCAGCGTAGGGGCGGGGGGTACACAAGAGACCCAGTACTTC. The full variable domain, its missing parts supplied by reference TRBV9 and TRBJ2-5, is DSGVTQTPKHLITATGQRVTLRCSPRSGDLSVYWYQQSLDQGLQFLIQYYNGEERAKGNILERFSAQQFPDLHSELNLSSLELGDSALYFCASSVGAGGTQETQYFGPGTRLLVL.

The chain joins TRBV28 to TRBJ2-5, with D hard to call. Trimming removed 2 bases at V and 3 bases at J, with 7 bases between. The CDR3 length is 13 residues. CDR1 MDHEN and CDR2 SYDVKM come from the germline V gene. CDR3 coding DNA: TGTGCCAGCAGTTTACCCCAGAAAGAGACCCAGTACTTC. This translates into CASSLPQKETQYF.

The chain combines TRBV5-1 with TRBJ1-1; TRBD1 matches at 11 bases. Trimming cost V 0 bases and J 4 bases; bases outside gene matches: 2. The CDR3 length is 15 residues. Germline V CDR1 and CDR2: SGHRS, YFSETQ. The CDR3 region has the DNA TGCGCCAGCAGCTTGGCTGGGACAGGGGGCACTGAAGCTTTCTTT. Translation gives CASSLAGTGGTEAFF.

J is TRBJ1-5 and V is TRBV7-6; possibly TRBD1 for D (6 bases). Germline CDR1 is SGHVS and CDR2 is FNYEAQ. This CDR3 region has 14 residues. V was pared by 1 base and J by 2 bases, with 6 bases between. For the CDR3, the DNA is TGTGCCAGCAGCTTAGACAGGGGCAATCAGCCCCAGCATTTT. It encodes CASSLDRGNQPQHF.

CDR3 bases: TGTGCCAGCAGCATCAGACAGAACACCGGGGAGCTGTTTTTT. Amino acids: CASSIRQNTGELFF. The chain uses TRBV9 and TRBJ2-2; D gene ambiguous. CDR1 and CDR2 (germline): SGDLS, YYNGEE. The CDR3 totals 14 residues. V gave up 4 bases and J gave up 1 base, with 8 bases separating them.

This chain connects TRBV30 to TRBJ1-5, with TRBD1 matching over 11 bases. V shed 3 bases, J shed 6 bases, and the junction held 7 bases outside the gene matches. The CDR3 runs 15 residues. Germline lookup yields CDR1 GTSNPN and CDR2 SVGIG (reference sequence). CDR3 coding DNA: TGTGCCTGGAGCCCGGAGGGGACAGGGGGTCAGCCCCAGCATTTT. It encodes CAWSPEGTGGQPQHF.

The chain carries TRBV4-2 and TRBJ2-2; 7 nucleotides align to TRBD1. V lost 4 bases, J lost 2 bases, and 16 bases stayed unmatched. In germline, CDR1 is LGHNA, CDR2 YNFKEQ. CDR3 size: 19 residues. The CDR3 region is CASSRQGTVRNANTGELFF. In nucleotides, the CDR3 is TGTGCCAGCAGCCGGCAAGGGACAGTTAGGAACGCCAACACCGGGGAGCTGTTTTTT.

The chain joins TRBV7-3 to TRBJ1-2; 7 bases align to TRBD1. Germline CDR1 is SGHTA and CDR2 is FQGTGA. V gave up 4 bases and J gave up 7 bases; unmatched junction bases: 6. CDR3 length equals 13 residues. CDR3 protein: CASSSRDRSGYTF. The CDR3 DNA follows: TGTGCCAGCAGCTCAAGGGACAGAAGTGGCTACACCTTC.